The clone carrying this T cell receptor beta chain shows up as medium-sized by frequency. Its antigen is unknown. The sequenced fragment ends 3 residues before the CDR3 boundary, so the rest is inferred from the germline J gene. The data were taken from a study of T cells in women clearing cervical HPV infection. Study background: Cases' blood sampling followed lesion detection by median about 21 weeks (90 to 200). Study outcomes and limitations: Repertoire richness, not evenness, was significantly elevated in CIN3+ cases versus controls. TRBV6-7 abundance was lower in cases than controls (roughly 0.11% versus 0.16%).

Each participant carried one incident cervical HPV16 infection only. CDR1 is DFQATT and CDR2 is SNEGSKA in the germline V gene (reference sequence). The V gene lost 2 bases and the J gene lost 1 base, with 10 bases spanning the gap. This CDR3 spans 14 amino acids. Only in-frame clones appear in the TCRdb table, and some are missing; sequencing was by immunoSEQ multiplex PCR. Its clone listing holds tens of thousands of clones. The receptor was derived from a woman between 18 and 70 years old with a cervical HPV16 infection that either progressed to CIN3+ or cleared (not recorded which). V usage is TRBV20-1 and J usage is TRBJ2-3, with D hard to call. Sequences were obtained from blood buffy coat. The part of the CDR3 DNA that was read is TGCAGTGCTAGACATCTGGCCCGCACAGATACG. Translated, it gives CSARHLARTDT. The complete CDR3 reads CSARHLARTDTQYF.